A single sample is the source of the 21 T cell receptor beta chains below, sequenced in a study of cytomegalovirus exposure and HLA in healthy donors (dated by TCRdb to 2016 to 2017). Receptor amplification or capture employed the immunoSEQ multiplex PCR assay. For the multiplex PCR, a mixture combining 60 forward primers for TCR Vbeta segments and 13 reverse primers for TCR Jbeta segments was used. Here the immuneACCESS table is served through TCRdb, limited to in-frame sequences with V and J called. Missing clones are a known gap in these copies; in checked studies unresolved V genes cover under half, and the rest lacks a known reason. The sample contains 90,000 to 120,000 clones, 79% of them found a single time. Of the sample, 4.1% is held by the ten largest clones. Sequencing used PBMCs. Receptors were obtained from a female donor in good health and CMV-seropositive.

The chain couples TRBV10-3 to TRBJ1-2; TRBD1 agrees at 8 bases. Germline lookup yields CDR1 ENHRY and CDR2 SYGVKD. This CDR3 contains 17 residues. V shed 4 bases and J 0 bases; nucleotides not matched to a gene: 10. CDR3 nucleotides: TGTGCCATCAGTGGGTTGACAGGGGCAAAAGCTAACTATGGCTACACCTTC. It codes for CAISGLTGAKANYGYTF.

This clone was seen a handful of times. The CDR3 nucleotides are TGTGCCAGCACCCCGAGGGGTGGACAGGGATCCTACGAGCAGTACTTC. Amino acid sequence: CASTPRGGQGSYEQYF. The chain employs TRBV7-9 and TRBJ2-7; 8 bases align to TRBD1. Germline loops: CDR1 SEHNR, CDR2 FQNEAQ (reference sequence). The CDR3 is 16 amino acids. V was pared by 7 bases and J by 1 base, with 12 bases of the junction left unmatched.

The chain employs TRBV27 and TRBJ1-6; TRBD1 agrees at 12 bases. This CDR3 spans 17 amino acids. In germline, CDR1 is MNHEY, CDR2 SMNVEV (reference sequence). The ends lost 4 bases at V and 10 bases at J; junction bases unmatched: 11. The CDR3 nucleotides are TGTGCCAGCAGTTCACGAACCGGGACAGGGGGCTCCTCACCCCTCCACTTT. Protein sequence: CASSSRTGTGGSSPLHF.

CDR3 in amino acids: CASSSYSGQGAYEQYF. CDR3 DNA: TGTGCCAGCAGTTCCTACTCAGGGCAGGGGGCCTACGAGCAGTACTTC. The chain is built from TRBV6-6 and TRBJ2-7, with TRBD1 matching 7 bases. V lost 4 bases and J lost 2; bases outside the gene matches: 11. Germline-derived CDR1 and CDR2 are MNHNY and SVGAGI (reference sequence). CDR3 size: 16 residues.

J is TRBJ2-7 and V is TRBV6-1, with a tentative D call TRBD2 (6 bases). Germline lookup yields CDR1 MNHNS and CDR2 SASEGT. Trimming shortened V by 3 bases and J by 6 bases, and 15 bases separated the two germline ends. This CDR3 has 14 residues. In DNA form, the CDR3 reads TGTGCCAGCAGTGACGGTCAGGGAGGCAGCGAGCAGTACTTC. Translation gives CASSDGQGGSEQYF.

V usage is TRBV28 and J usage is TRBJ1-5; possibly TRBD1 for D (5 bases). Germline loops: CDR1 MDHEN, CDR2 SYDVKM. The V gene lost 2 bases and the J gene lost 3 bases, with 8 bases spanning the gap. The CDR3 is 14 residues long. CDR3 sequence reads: CASSLGDYNQPQHF. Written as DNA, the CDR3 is TGTGCCAGCAGTTTAGGGGACTACAATCAGCCCCAGCATTTT. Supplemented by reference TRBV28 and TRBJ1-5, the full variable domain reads DVKVTQSSRYLVKRTGEKVFLECVQDMDHENMFWYRQDPGLGLRLIYFSYDVKMKEKGDIPEGYSVSREKKERFSLILESASTNQTSMYLCASSLGDYNQPQHFGDGTRLSIL.

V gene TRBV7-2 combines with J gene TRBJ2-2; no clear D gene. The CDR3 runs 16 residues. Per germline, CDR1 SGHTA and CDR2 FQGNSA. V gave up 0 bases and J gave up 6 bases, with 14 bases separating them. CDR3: CASSLAAPEVAGELFF. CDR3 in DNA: TGTGCCAGCAGCTTAGCAGCGCCAGAGGTTGCCGGGGAGCTGTTTTTT.

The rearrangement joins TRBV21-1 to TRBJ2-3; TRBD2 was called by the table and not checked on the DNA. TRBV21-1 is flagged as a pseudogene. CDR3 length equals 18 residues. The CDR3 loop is CASSKVLERNGGTDTQYF. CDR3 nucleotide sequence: TGTGCCAGCAGCAAAGTGTTGGAGCGGAATGGGGGGACAGATACGCAGTATTTT.

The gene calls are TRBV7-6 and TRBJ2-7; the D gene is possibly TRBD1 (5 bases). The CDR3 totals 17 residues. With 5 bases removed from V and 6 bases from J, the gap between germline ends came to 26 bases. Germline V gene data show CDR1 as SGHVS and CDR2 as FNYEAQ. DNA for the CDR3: TGTGCCAGCAGCCCCCAAGCTGGGGCCTCCCTAGGGCTCGAGCAGTACTTC. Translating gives CASSPQAGASLGLEQYF.

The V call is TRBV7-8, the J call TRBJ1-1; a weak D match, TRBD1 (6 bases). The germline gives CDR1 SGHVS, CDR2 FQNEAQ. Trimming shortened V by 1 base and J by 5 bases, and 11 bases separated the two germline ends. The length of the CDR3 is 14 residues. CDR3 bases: TGTGCCAGCAGCTTAGAATTTAGGGGGACTGAAGCTTTCTTT. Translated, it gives CASSLEFRGTEAFF.

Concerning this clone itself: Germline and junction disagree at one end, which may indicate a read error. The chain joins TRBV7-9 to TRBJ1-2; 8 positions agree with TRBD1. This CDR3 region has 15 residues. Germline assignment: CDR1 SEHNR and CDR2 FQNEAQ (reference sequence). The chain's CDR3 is CSSSHSDREVYGYTF. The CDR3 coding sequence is TGTTCCAGCAGCCACTCGGACAGGGAAGTCTATGGCTACACCTTC.

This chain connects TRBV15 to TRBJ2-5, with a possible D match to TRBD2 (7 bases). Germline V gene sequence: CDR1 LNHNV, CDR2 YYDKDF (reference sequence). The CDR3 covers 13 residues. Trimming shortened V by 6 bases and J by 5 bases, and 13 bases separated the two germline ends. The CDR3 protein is CATRKGGPETQYF. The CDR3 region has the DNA TGTGCCACCAGGAAGGGGGGGCCGGAGACCCAGTACTTC.

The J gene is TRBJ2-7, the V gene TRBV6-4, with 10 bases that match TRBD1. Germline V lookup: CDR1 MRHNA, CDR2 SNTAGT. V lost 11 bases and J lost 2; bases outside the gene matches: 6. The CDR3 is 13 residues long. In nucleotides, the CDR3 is TGTGCCGGTCCGGGACAGGGGACCTACGAGCAGTACTTC. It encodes CAGPGQGTYEQYF.

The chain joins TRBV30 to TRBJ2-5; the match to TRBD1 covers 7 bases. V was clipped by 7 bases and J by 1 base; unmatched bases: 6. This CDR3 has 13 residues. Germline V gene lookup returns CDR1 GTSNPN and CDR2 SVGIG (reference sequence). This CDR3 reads CASARDSQETQYF. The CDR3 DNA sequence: TGTGCCTCGGCCAGGGACAGCCAAGAGACCCAGTACTTC.

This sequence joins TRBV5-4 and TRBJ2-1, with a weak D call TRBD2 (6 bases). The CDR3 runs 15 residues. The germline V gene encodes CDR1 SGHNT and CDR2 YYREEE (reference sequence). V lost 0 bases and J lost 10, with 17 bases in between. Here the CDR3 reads CASSLETSPRGEQFF. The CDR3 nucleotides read TGTGCCAGCAGCTTGGAAACTAGCCCCCGGGGAGAGCAGTTCTTC.

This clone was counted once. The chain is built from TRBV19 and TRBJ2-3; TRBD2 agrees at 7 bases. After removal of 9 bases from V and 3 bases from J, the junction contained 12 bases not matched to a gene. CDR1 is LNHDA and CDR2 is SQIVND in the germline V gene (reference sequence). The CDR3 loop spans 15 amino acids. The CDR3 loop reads CASSPPGLSTDTQYF. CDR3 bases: TGTGCCAGCTCTCCCCCGGGACTATCTACAGATACGCAGTATTTT.

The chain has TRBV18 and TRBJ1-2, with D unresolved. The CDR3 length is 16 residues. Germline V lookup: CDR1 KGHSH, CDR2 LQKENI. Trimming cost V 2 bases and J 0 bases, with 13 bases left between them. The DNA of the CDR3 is TGTGCCAGCTCACCAATACGCGGCTCAGCTAACTATGGCTACACCTTC. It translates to CASSPIRGSANYGYTF.

CDR3 sequence: CASSFGQWPSGNTIYF. Here the CDR3 DNA reads TGTGCCAGCAGCTTCGGACAGTGGCCCTCTGGAAACACCATATATTTT. The chain links TRBV5-4 to TRBJ1-3; tentatively, D is TRBD1 (6 bases). From germline, CDR1 is SGHNT and CDR2 YYREEE (reference sequence). Trimming removed 2 bases at V and 0 bases at J, with 12 bases between. The CDR3 totals 16 residues.

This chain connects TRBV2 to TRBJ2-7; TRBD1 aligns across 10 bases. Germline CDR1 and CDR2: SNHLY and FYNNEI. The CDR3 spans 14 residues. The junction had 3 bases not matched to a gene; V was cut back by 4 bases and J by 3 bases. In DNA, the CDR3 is TGTGCCAGCAGTGGGGACAGGGGCGTCTACGAGCAGTACTTC. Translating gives CASSGDRGVYEQYF.

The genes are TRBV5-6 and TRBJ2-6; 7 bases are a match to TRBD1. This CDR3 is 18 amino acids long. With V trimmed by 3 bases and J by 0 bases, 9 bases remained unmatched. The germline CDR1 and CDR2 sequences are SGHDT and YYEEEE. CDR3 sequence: CASSSTGATPSGANVLTF. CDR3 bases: TGTGCCAGCAGCTCAACAGGGGCGACTCCCTCTGGGGCCAACGTCCTGACTTTC. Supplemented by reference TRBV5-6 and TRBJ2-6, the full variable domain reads DAGVTQSPTHLIKTRGQQVTLRCSPKSGHDTVSWYQQALGQGPQFIFQYYEEEERQRGNFPDRFSGHQFPNYSSELNVNALLLGDSALYLCASSSTGATPSGANVLTFGAGSRLTVL.

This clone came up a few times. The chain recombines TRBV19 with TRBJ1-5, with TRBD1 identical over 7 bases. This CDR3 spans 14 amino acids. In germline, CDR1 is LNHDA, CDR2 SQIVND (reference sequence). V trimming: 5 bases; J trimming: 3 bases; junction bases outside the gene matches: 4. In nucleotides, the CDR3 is TGTGCCAGTAGTTACACAGGGGTCAATCAGCCCCAGCATTTT. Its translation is CASSYTGVNQPQHF.